This T cell receptor (beta chain) was documented in a study of blood T cell repertoires in COVID-19. About the research overall: Samples representing acute and convalescent COVID-19 were sourced from the United States, Italy and Spain. Sources were T cells, B-cell-depleted T cells, or PBMCs; the material itself was cDNA or gDNA.

As handled by the study authors: Reference gene primer amplification in the assay estimated nucleated cell counts. Produced via immunoSEQ multiplex PCR; TCRdb's table is partial and in-frame only. The DNA was the basis for D and trimming; V, J and clone size are from that table. In the table there are over 200,000 clones, nearly 90% of which are singletons. The CDR3 covers 14 residues. V lost 3 bases to trimming and J lost 1 base, with 10 bases between them. CDR1 and CDR2 (germline): SGHVS, FNYEAQ. Sequencing used peripheral blood. The V gene is TRBV7-6, the J gene TRBJ2-7; no reliable D call. The receptor's source is a woman aged 25-40 years with acute or convalescent COVID-19. The CDR3 loop is CASSLEISSYEQYF. In DNA form, the CDR3 reads TGTGCCAGCAGCTTGGAGATATCTTCCTACGAGCAGTACTTC.